The T cell receptor (beta chain) described here comes from a study of cytomegalovirus exposure and HLA in healthy donors (dated by TCRdb to the late 2010s). About the study as a whole: An earlier analysis of some 600 of the donors reported 276 Gb of sequence data and 117 million unique TCR beta sequences obtained from approximately 180 million T cells. The T cell repertoires of around 730 subjects were profiled by immunosequencing and related to cytomegalovirus serostatus. Rather than drawing on any new phenotypic data, the later analysis identified candidate immune exposures from TCR beta sequences and the way those sequences occurred across donors. The study combined high-throughput TCR immunosequencing, statistical association of individual TCRs with disease status, and machine learning to predict cytomegalovirus infection status. All discovery cohort repertoires had been generated using a single sequencing platform. The number of typed donors differed by locus: roughly 620-630 for A, B, C, DRB1 and DQB1; some 500 for DQA1; roughly 600 for DPA1; and some 450 for DPB1. Roughly 300 gigabases of sequencing data and approximately 92 million unique TCR sequences made up an early release that covered some 640 HLA-typed donors. About 5 DR-DQ haplotypes were handled as single units for association and clustering, since linkage in the cohort was strong. Class I and class II HLA loci were covered by the typing at four-digit resolution. To decide whether each TCR beta V gene segment behaved as functional or pseudogenic, an earlier analysis of some 580 of the donors relied on high-throughput TCR beta sequencing. Besides the first cohort of around 700 subjects, a separate validation cohort made up of 90 to 150 different subjects was used. A later genetic analysis took genome-wide SNP genotypes for about three fifths of the 666 donors and used that subset as a discovery cohort. Among the approximately 400 genotyped donors, more than 70% belonged to the genetic ancestry cluster associated with self-reported Caucasian donors. Donor age, sex, ethnicity and CMV serostatus were compiled alongside the repertoire data. On average, roughly 250,000 unique TCR beta nucleotide sequences were sequenced per donor among fewer than 500 genotyped donors of the cohort, with 15% to 20% of those sequences being non-productive. In a later analysis, previously published TCR beta repertoires from about 640 donors were re-analyzed and high-resolution HLA genotyping was added so that TCR occurrence patterns could be studied. The study was designed to test whether signatures of past pathogen exposure could be identified by cataloging public T cell receptors.

The germline V gene (reference sequence) specifies SGHKS as CDR1 and YYEKEE as CDR2. V loses 4 bases of germline sequence and J loses 8 bases, and the interval between the two ends is 19 bases. The CDR3 spans 15 residues, from the cysteine through the phenylalanine. The retained sequence is limited to the CDR3, 45 bases, with the frame set at the first base. Turning to this clone: The clone's antigen remains unknown.

The cohort consisted of 666 healthy bone marrow donors. At the time of sampling, all cohort members were nominally healthy, though unrecorded immune exposures were likely present. The donor tested CMV seronegative and was one of the 352 seronegative cohort members. A peripheral blood sample was collected from each donor, and TCR beta sequencing was performed on peripheral blood mononuclear cells. Genomic DNA was extracted from the blood cell samples with the Qiagen DNeasy Blood Extraction Kit. Findings and caveats that apply to the study as a whole: Correlated functional status among segregating V segments might reflect linkage disequilibrium, but an unknown experimental factor could not be ruled out. According to a later analysis, parvovirus B19, influenza, CMV and Epstein-Barr virus appeared linked to several top co-occurrence clusters. An earlier analysis of approximately 540 of the donors showed that most TCR beta V segments appeared in productive rearrangements either about 90% or about 30% of the time, which broadly matched IMGT annotations. In a later analysis, around 17,000 TCR beta sequences were associated with specific HLA alleles at a false discovery rate of 0.05. Because some donors lacked HLA typing at each locus, the association tests relied only on the typed subset. Presence/absence analyses assumed roughly uniform sequencing depth across donors, an assumption that may not hold. In a later genetic analysis, a missense DCLRE1C variant was associated with V-gene and J-gene trimming of TCR beta chains, and the association was replicated in an independent cohort. In a later analysis, HLA-associated TCR beta chains were found to be more clonally expanded and to have lower generation probabilities than equally common non-associated chains. Compared with the roughly 700-donor mean, donors in an Asian-associated ancestry cluster had fewer N-insertions in productive TCRs, according to a later genetic analysis. The authors suggested that the approach could potentially be extended to other disease states and immunological phenotypes. The only immune exposure information available for the cohort was CMV serostatus. Because the 87-base-pair reads could not distinguish some IMGT-functional V segments, including TRBV6-2 and TRBV6-3, those segments were excluded. Assigning TCR associations to individual alleles was difficult when HLA alleles, especially DR and DQ, strongly co-occurred. Fewer than 20 rarely observed V segments, including chromosome 9 orphons, were excluded from the earlier analysis of about 600 of the donors because counts were too low. The classifier was reported to diagnose cytomegalovirus status with high specificity and sensitivity in both the original and validation cohorts. A cluster of highly shared sequence variants was judged likely to be a technical artifact of the sequencing pipeline. While some public TCRs were present in many individuals, most TCR sequences turned up only very rarely across donors. Only TCR beta chains were sequenced in this cohort, and the absence of alpha or paired-chain data limited detectable features. In vitro tests confirmed that a few of the cytomegalovirus-associated TCR beta chains recognize cytomegalovirus antigens. In a later analysis, most CMV-associated TCR beta chains were found to appear HLA-restricted, with HLA associations seemingly driven largely by CMV exposure. A later analysis found that TCR association rates varied across HLA loci, with DRB1 alleles showing the most associated TCRs and HLA-C alleles the fewest. The study listed 150 to 200 TCR beta chains as associated with cytomegalovirus. A further reported finding was that TCR beta sequences accurately predicted the HLA-A and HLA-B alleles for most subjects in the first cohort.

Libraries were constructed by the immunoSEQ multiplex PCR assay. The multiplex PCR relied on a mix of 60 forward primers for TCR Vbeta segments and 13 reverse primers for TCR Jbeta segments. Amplification of the CDR3 region of rearranged TCR beta genes was performed with a multiplex PCR assay on genomic DNA. On the Illumina HiSeq System, the amplified TCR beta libraries were sequenced as 87-base-pair reads. As for the authors' bioinformatics: A later analysis tallied approximately 87 million unique TCR beta chains across the 650 to 750 repertoires, and about 12 million of those chains were shared by two or more donors. Raw reads were error-corrected and collapsed into unique sequences with a nearest-neighbor algorithm that merged closely related sequences to remove PCR and sequencing errors. V, D and J gene segments were assigned by aligning CDR3 sequences to IMGT reference sequences. For a sequence to be retained, a match of at least six nucleotides was required to both a V gene segment and a J gene segment. A rearrangement counted as productive if the CDR3 had no stop codons and remained in frame with V and J, and every other rearrangement counted as non-productive. CDR3 was defined according to IMGT convention as the region running from the second conserved V-encoded cysteine to the conserved J-encoded phenylalanine. Sequences without an unambiguous match to a single V gene segment were excluded from the earlier analysis of 450 to 750 of the donors. In an earlier analysis of a few hundred of the donors, a V segment was called functional when productive rearrangements were above 56.7%, and segregating when the standard deviation between donors exceeded 5%. A statistical classification framework was developed to diagnose cytomegalovirus status using the catalog of TCR beta chain sequences. In a later analysis, TCR nucleotide sequences were compared against IMGT/GENE-DB human TR gene sequences so that V and J genes could be assigned. In a later analysis, CDR3 sequences and most-parsimonious VDJ recombination scenarios were assigned using the TCRdist pipeline. A later analysis defined each TCR beta chain by its CDR3 amino acid sequence plus V-gene family, and excluded reads lacking a unique V-gene family. As a way to deal with suspected cross-contamination and a sequencing artifact, a later analysis dropped 500 to 700 nucleotide sequences that were highly shared and had low generation probability. In a later analysis, a clonal expansion index for each public chain was calculated from normalized within-repertoire ranks of inferred template counts. Generation probabilities in a later analysis came from a VDJ recombination model fitted to out-of-frame rearrangements, and those results were checked against IGoR. A later analysis scored TCR-TCR, TCR-HLA and TCR-CMV co-occurrence with hypergeometric tests, applying a repertoire-size bias correction to TCR pairs. To estimate false discovery rates, a later analysis permuted the HLA or CMV assignments 20 times. A later analysis grouped co-occurring TCRs with DBSCAN, adding TCRdist sequence similarity when clustering within HLA-allele-positive subsets. Repertoires with fewer than 30,000 or more than 120,000 public chains, plus five repertoires with anomalous nucleotide sharing, were excluded from co-occurrence clustering. TCRdb limited this immuneACCESS table to in-frame rearrangements with V and J called. A share of clones is missing; checked studies link under half to unresolved V genes, and the rest is unexplained. V and J calls and clone size are given by that table; D and trimming were obtained from the DNA. The sample table holds roughly 78,000 clones. The ten largest clones represent roughly 5% of the sample.

Recombination linked TRBV5-5 to TRBJ1-3, with TRBD1 tentatively as D gene (5 bases match). The sample consisted of PBMCs. The TCR was taken from a man between 35 and 55 years old in good health and CMV-seronegative. The CDR3 corresponds to CASSRSQGQGYTIYF. The DNA sequence is given as TGTGCCAGCAGCCGGAGTCAGGGTCAAGGATACACCATATATTTT.